This T cell receptor (beta chain) was documented in a study of T cell responses to AZD1222 COVID-19 vaccine. The CDR3 consists of 11 residues. The germline CDR1 and CDR2 sequences are SGHTA and FQGNSA. Trimming pared 4 bases from V and 10 bases from J, leaving 8 bases between. Generated by immunoSEQ multiplex PCR, the TCRdb table keeps only in-frame clones and is missing some. The data contain over 65,000 clones, just under 90% of them singletons. The rearrangement links TRBV7-2 to TRBJ2-1; a possible D gene is TRBD2 (5 bases). This clonotype originated in an adult in good health. The material sequenced was peripheral blood, taken on day 0 of AZD1222 vaccination. CDR3 in amino acids: CASSSPGEQFF. The CDR3 DNA is TGTGCCAGCAGCTCACCGGGAGAGCAGTTCTTC.